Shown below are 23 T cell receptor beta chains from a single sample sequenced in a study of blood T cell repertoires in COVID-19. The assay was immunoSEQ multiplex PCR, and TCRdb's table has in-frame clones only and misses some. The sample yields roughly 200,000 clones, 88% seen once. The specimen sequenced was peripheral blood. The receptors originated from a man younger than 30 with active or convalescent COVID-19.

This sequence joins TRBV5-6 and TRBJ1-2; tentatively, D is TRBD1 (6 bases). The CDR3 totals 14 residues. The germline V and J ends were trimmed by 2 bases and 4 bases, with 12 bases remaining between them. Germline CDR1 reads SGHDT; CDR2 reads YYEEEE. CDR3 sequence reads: CASSFETGSYGYTF. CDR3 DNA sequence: TGTGCCAGCAGCTTTGAAACAGGGTCCTATGGCTACACCTTC.

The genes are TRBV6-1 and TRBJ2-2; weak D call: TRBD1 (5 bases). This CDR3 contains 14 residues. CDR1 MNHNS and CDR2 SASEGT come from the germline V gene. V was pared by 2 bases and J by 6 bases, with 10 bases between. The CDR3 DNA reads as TGTGCCAGCAGTGAATTTAGGGGTCCCGGGGAGCTGTTTTTT. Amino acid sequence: CASSEFRGPGELFF.

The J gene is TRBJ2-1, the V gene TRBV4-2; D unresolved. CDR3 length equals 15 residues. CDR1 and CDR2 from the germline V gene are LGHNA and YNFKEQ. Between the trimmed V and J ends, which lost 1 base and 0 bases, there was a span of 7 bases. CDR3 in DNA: TGTGCCAGCAGCCAAGTTAGCCCCTCCTACAATGAGCAGTTCTTC. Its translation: CASSQVSPSYNEQFF.

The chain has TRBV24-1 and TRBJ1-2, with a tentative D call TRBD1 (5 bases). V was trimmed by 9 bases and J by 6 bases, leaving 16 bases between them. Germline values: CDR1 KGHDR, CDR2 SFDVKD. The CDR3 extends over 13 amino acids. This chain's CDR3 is CATEGQGGHGYTF. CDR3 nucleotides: TGTGCCACCGAAGGGCAGGGCGGCCATGGCTACACCTTC.

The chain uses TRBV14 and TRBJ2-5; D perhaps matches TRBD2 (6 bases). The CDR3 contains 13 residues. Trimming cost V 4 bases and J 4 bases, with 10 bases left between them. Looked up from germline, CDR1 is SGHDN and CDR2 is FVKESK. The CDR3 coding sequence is TGTGCCAGCAGCCCCGGGACTCCAGAGACCCAGTACTTC. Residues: CASSPGTPETQYF.

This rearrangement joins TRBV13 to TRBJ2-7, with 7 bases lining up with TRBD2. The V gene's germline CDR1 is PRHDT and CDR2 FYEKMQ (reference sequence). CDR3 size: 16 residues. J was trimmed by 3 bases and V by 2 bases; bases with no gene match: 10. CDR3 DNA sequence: TGTGCCAGCAGCTTAAATCCAAAGCGGGGCTACTACGAGCAGTACTTC. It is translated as CASSLNPKRGYYEQYF. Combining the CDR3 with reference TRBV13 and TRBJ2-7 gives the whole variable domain AAGVIQSPRHLIKEKRETATLKCYPIPRHDTVYWYQQGPGQDPQFLISFYEKMQSDKGSIPDRFSAQQFSDYHSELNMSSLELGDSALYFCASSLNPKRGYYEQYFGPGTRLTVT.

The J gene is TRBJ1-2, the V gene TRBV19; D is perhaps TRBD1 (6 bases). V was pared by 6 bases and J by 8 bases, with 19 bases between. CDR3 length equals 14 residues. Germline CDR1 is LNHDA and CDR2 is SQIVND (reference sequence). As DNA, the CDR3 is TGTGCCAGTAGCCCACTCCTGAGAGGGGGAGGCTACACCTTC. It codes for CASSPLLRGGGYTF.

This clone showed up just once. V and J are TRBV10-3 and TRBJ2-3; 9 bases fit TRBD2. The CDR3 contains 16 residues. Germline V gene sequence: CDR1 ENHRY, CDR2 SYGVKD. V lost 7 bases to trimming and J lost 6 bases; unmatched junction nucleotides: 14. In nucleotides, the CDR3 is TGTGCCATCAAACCTTCTTCGGGACTAGCTTCCGATACGCAGTATTTT. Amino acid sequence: CAIKPSSGLASDTQYF.

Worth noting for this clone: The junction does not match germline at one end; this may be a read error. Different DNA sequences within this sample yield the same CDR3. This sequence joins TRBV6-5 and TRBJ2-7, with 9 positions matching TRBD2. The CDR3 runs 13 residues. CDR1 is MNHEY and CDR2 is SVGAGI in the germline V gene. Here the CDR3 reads CASKGLATYEQYF. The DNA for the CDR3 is TGCGCCAGCAAGGGACTAGCCACCTACGAGCAGTACTTC.

The CDR3 DNA follows: TGTGCCAGCAGCCAAGTTGCGGGGAACACTGAAGCTTTCTTT. The encoded protein is CASSQVAGNTEAFF. The chain employs TRBV14 and TRBJ1-1, with unresolved D. V lost 1 base, J lost 1 base, and 7 bases lay in between. From germline, CDR1 is SGHDN and CDR2 FVKESK. The CDR3 has 14 residues.

For the CDR3, the DNA is TGTGCCAGCAGCTCGACAGGAGGAGCCCAGTACTTC. It translates to CASSSTGGAQYF. The J gene is TRBJ2-5, the V gene TRBV12-3 or TRBV12-4, with a weak D call TRBD1 (6 bases). The CDR3 extends over 12 amino acids. The V end was cut by 6 bases, the J end by 9 bases, with 14 bases between.

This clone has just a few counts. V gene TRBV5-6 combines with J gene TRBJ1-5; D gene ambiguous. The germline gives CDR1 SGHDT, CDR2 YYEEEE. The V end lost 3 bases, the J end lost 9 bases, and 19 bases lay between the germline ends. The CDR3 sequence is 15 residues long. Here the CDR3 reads CASSSGIGPSRPQHF. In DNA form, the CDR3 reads TGTGCCAGCAGCTCGGGGATAGGACCCTCCCGGCCCCAGCATTTT.

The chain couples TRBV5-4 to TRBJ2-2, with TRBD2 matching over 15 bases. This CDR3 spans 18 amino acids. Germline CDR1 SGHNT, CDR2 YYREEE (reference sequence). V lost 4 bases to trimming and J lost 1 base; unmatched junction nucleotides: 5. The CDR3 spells CASSTGLAGGQNTGELFF. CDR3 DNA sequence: TGTGCCAGCAGCACGGGACTAGCGGGGGGTCAGAACACCGGGGAGCTGTTTTTT.

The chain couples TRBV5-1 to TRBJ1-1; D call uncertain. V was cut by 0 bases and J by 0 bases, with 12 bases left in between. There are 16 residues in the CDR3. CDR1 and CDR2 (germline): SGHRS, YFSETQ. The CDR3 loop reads CASSLAQRALNTEAFF. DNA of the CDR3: TGCGCCAGCAGCTTGGCCCAGAGGGCCCTGAACACTGAAGCTTTCTTT. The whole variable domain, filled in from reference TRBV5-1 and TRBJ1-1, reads KAGVTQTPRYLIKTRGQQVTLSCSPISGHRSVSWYQQTPGQGLQFLFEYFSETQRNKGNFPGRFSGRQFSNSRSEMNVSTLELGDSALYLCASSLAQRALNTEAFFGQGTRLTVV.

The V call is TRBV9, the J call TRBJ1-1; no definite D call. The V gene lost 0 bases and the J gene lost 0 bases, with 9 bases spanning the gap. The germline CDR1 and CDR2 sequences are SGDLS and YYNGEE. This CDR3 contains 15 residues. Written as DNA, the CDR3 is TGTGCCAGCAGCGTAGGGGCGGGGATGAACACTGAAGCTTTCTTT. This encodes CASSVGAGMNTEAFF.

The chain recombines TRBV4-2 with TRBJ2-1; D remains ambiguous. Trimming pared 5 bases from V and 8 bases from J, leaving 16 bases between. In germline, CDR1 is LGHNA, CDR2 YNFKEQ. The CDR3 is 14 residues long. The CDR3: CASSEARFDYEQFF. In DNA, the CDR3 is TGTGCCAGCAGCGAGGCGCGTTTCGATTATGAGCAGTTCTTC.

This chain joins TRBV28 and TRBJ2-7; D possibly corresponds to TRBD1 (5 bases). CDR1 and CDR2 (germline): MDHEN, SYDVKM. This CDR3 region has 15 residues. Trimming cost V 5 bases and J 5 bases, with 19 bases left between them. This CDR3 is CASSPWTPDVHEQYF. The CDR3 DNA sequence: TGTGCCAGCAGTCCTTGGACACCCGACGTCCACGAGCAGTACTTC.

CDR3 in DNA: TGTGCCAGCAGCCCGGTTAGAGCGAACACCGGGGAGCTGTTTTTT. This sequence encodes CASSPVRANTGELFF. V and J are TRBV11-2 and TRBJ2-2; no definite D call. Germline CDR1 reads SGHAT; CDR2 reads FQNNGV. The CDR3 runs 15 residues. V was clipped by 5 bases and J by 0 bases, with 10 bases between them.

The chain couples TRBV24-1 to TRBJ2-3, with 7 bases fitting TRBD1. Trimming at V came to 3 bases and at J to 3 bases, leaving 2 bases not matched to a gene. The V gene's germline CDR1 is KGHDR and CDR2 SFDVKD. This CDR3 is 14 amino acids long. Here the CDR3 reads CATSDRQGTDTQYF. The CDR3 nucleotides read TGTGCCACCAGTGATCGACAGGGTACAGATACGCAGTATTTT.

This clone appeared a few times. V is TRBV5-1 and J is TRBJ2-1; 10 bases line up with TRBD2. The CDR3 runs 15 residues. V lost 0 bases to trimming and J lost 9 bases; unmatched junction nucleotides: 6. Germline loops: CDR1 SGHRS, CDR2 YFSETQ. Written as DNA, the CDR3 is TGCGCCAGCAGCTTGGATAGCGGGAGGCTCGGTGAGCAGTTCTTC. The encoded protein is CASSLDSGRLGEQFF.

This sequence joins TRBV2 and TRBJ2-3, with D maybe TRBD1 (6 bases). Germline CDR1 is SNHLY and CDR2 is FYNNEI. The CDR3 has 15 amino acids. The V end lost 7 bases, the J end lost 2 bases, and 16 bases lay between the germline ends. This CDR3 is CASTIGGYNTDTQYF. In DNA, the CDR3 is TGTGCCAGCACAATAGGGGGTTATAACACAGATACGCAGTATTTT.

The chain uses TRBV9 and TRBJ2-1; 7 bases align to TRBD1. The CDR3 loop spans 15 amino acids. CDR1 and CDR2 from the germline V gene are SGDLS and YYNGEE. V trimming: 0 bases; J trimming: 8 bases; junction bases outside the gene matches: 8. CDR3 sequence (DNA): TGTGCCAGCAGCGTAGAGGGGGCTAGGAGCGATGAGCAGTTCTTC. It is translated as CASSVEGARSDEQFF.

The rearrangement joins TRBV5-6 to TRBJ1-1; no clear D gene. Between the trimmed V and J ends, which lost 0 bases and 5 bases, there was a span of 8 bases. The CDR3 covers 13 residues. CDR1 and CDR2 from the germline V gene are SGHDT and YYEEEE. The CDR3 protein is CASSLGGMTEAFF. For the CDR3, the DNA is TGTGCCAGCAGCTTGGGAGGGATGACTGAAGCTTTCTTT.